The clone carrying this T cell receptor beta chain was recorded many times. Its antigen is not known. The entry originates in a study of blood T cells in healthy people across ages. General study findings and limits: With unsorted PBMCs, a conclusive comparison of naive versus antigen-experienced cells was not possible. In older individuals, TCR beta diversity per million T cells was lower, falling roughly linearly with age. Both naive CD4+ cell counts and diversity were greater in long-lived donors than in aged donors.

A J-beta primer mix and a sample-barcoded 5' primer were used in a second PCR of roughly 7 to 12 cycles. TCRdb re-called the 5' RACE reads through MiXCR, storing one row per CDR3 protein. The sample holds about 690,000 distinct CDR3 sequences, around two fifths seen once. The V and J ends lost 3 bases and 1 base respectively, with 11 bases between them. The CDR3 length is 15 residues. Per germline, CDR1 MGHRA and CDR2 YSYEKL. The chain recombines TRBV4-1 with TRBJ2-3; a possible D gene is TRBD2 (6 bases). The receptor's source is a man older than 75 in good health. Input material: blood. CDR3 sequence: CASSQRGGGTDTQYF. Here the CDR3 DNA reads TGCGCCAGCAGCCAGCGGGGCGGCGGCACAGATACGCAGTATTTT.